This T cell receptor (beta chain) derives from a study of shared clonotypes between healthy human individuals. This clone has just a few counts. Using immunoSEQ multiplex PCR, the repertoire was profiled, and TCRdb retains in-frame clones only, with some absent. The sample carries approximately 720,000 clones, about 78% recorded once. Germline V CDR1 and CDR2: SNHLY, FYNNEI. V was clipped by 6 bases and J by 5 bases; unmatched bases: 5. This CDR3 has 14 residues. The chain employs TRBV2 and TRBJ1-1; 11 nucleotides align to TRBD1. The TCR comes from a woman in her twenties or thirties in good health. Sequencing used memory CD4+ T cells sorted from blood. Specified subset: CD45RA-negative fraction. CDR3: CASRGTGGRTEAFF. CDR3 DNA sequence: TGTGCCAGCAGGGGGACAGGGGGGAGAACTGAAGCTTTCTTT.